The present TCR beta chain was sequenced within a study of T-cell reconstitution after alpha-beta-depleted transplantation in children. Study results and limitations: Several hundred expanded graft clones reportedly supplied alpha-beta T cells about two months after transplant. From surviving recipient T cells and thymic progenitors came the high day-60 TCRbeta diversity observed in some patients. At one year after transplant, newly produced T cells mostly accounted for T-cell counts and diversity.

Points on this clonotype: Its antigen is as yet unknown.

A TCRbeta library incorporating unique molecular identifiers was prepared. One entry per CDR3 protein results from TCRdb running MiXCR on the PCR reads. The sample holds fewer than 550,000 distinct CDR3 sequences, about a sixth seen once. The germline gives CDR1 SGHKS, CDR2 YYEKEE (reference sequence). This CDR3 spans 14 amino acids. V shed 0 bases, J shed 7 bases, and the junction held 5 bases outside the gene matches. This sequence was found in a boy younger than two who had a stem cell transplant for Wiskott-Aldrich syndrome, so the T cells may come from the graft donor. Specimen: PBMCs, mostly from graft donor cells, collected 360 days after TCRalphabeta/CD19-depleted stem cell transplant. The genes are TRBV5-5 and TRBJ2-3, with 7 bases identical to TRBD2. The CDR3 DNA reads TGTGCCAGCAGCTTGGGCCGGGACTACTATACGCAGTATTTT. Its protein is CASSLGRDYYTQYF. The whole variable domain, filled in from reference TRBV5-5 and TRBJ2-3, reads DAGVTQSPTHLIKTRGQQVTLRCSPISGHKSVSWYQQVLGQGPQFIFQYYEKEERGRGNFPDRFSARQFPNYSSELNVNALLLGDSALYLCASSLGRDYYTQYFGPGTRLTVL.